This T cell receptor beta chain was documented in a study of T-cell memory formation after mild COVID-19. The study, taken as a whole, reports: Those CD4+ clones that contracted were mainly in CM and EM (CD8+ ones in EMRA).

In this sample, this clonotype turned up many times. Its antigen is currently unknown. The V gene's germline CDR1 is SGDLS and CDR2 YYNGEE. Trimming took off 3 bases at V and 0 bases at J, with 16 bases between the two ends. The CDR3 totals 18 residues. TCRdb independently ran MiXCR on the 5' RACE reads; one entry per CDR3 protein. The table shows approximately 300,000 distinct CDR3 sequences, with 15% to 20% occurring only once. This receptor was obtained from a man aged 18-30 years who had mild COVID-19 (a few samples of this study predate the infection). Cell type and time point are not known. The chain joins TRBV9 to TRBJ2-6; D uncertain. The source material was PBMCs or a T cell subset sorted from them (not recorded which). CDR3 sequence (DNA): TGTGCCAGCAGCGATCCCAAGGGCGAGATCTCTGGGGCCAACGTCCTGACTTTC. Protein: CASSDPKGEISGANVLTF.